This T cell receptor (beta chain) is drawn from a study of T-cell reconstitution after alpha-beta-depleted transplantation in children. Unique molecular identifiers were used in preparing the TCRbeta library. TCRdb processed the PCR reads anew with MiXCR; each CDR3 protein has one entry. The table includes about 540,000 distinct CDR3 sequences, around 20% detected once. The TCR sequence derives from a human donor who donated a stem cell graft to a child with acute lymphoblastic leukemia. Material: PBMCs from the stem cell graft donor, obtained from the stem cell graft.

CDR3 nucleotide sequence: TGCGCCAGCAGCTTGGCGACGAGTTTCAATAATGAAAAACTGTTTTTT. This encodes CASSLATSFNNEKLFF. This rearrangement joins TRBV5-1 to TRBJ1-4; D is uncertain. The germline V gene has CDR1 SGHRS and CDR2 YFSETQ. V dropped 0 bases and J dropped 4 bases, with 13 bases sitting between them. The CDR3 totals 16 residues.